The source of this T cell receptor beta chain is a study of cytomegalovirus exposure and HLA in healthy donors. Germline assignment: CDR1 SQVTM and CDR2 ANQGSEA. The CDR3 contains 12 residues. Study results and limitations: Several top significant clusters appeared, in a later analysis, to be linked to common viral pathogens.

Use of 60 Vbeta and 13 Jbeta primers characterized the PCR. Assay: immunoSEQ multiplex PCR; the TCRdb copy retains only in-frame clones and omits some. Of more than 90,000 clones in the sample, approximately 75% were seen once. On this clone itself: What it binds is unknown. One end of the junction does not line up with germline, which may come from a read error. At the DNA level, this CDR3 is encoded by other sequences in the same sample as well.

The TCR sequence derives from a man aged 50 to 60 in good health and CMV-seropositive. The sample taken for sequencing was PBMCs. The chain carries TRBV29-1 and TRBJ1-2; 10 bases map to TRBD1. The CDR3, as DNA: TGCAGCATCGGACAGGGGGACTATGGCTACACTTTC. Translating gives CSIGQGDYGYTF.